This T cell receptor beta chain originates from a study of blood T cell repertoires in COVID-19. Study-level background: Researchers got acute and convalescent COVID-19 samples from the United States, Italy and Spain.

This clone appeared a single time. In the study's own analysis: Reference gene primer amplification yielded estimated nucleated cell counts. Method: immunoSEQ multiplex PCR; TCRdb's copy keeps in-frame clones and lacks some. V, J and clone size are taken as reported in that table, and D and trimming were inferred from the DNA itself. This sample has over 120,000 clones, with roughly 89% found just once. The CDR3 is 17 residues long. V trimming: 0 bases; J trimming: 2 bases; junction bases outside the gene matches: 9. Per the germline V gene, CDR1 is LGHNT and CDR2 is FRNRAP. This chain links TRBV12-5 with TRBJ2-7, with 8 bases matching TRBD2. The receptor comes from a woman aged 45-59 years with acute or convalescent COVID-19. The sample taken for sequencing was peripheral blood. In nucleotides, the CDR3 is TGTGCTAGTGGTTTGGTACGAAACGGGAGGGCCCCCTACGAGCAGTACTTC. This gives the protein CASGLVRNGRAPYEQYF.